These 2 T cell receptor beta chains share one sample of origin, sequenced in a study of T cell responses to AZD1222 COVID-19 vaccine. Sequencing used immunoSEQ multiplex PCR; TCRdb keeps in-frame clones, though not all of them. The repertoire holds around 130,000 clones, with approximately 86% as singletons. The sequencing used peripheral blood, collected 28 days after the second AZD1222 dose. Source of these receptors: an adult who received the AZD1222 COVID-19 vaccine.

The chain joins TRBV11-3 to TRBJ1-6; D uncertain. The germline gives CDR1 SGHNT, CDR2 YENEEA. This CDR3 spans 11 amino acids. V was cut by 5 bases and J by 14 bases, with 10 bases left in between. In DNA form, the CDR3 reads TGTGCCAGCAGCCTGGGCCCTGCCCTCCACTTT. Translated, it gives CASSLGPALHF.

The J gene is TRBJ2-2, the V gene TRBV24-1; no definite D call. Deletions cut 4 bases from V and 5 bases from J, with 4 bases between. Germline V gene sequence: CDR1 KGHDR, CDR2 SFDVKD. The CDR3 totals 12 residues. CDR3 bases: TGTGCCACCAGTGAATGGACCGGGGAGCTGTTTTTT. It encodes CATSEWTGELFF.